This T cell receptor beta chain derives from a study of control samples from healthy donors and cancer patients (TCRdb year 2020). The library came from the immunoSEQ multiplex PCR assay. TCRdb retrieved this table from immuneACCESS and kept in-frame rearrangements only. Not all clones are present; in checked studies, unresolved V genes account for under half, and no reason is known for the remainder. The sample table records about 220,000 clones; around 94% of these occur just once. The ten largest clonotypes hold 1.5% of the sample. Worth noting for this clone: There is no known antigen for this receptor. Qualities for individual bases were not recorded, and no much larger clone is one base off. This sample includes further DNA sequences coding for the same CDR3.

Via the germline V gene, CDR1 is MDHEN and CDR2 SYDVKM. At the junction V is shortened by 5 bases and J by 8 bases, with 18 bases in between. Reading from cysteine to phenylalanine, the CDR3 counts 14 amino acids. Kept here is only the CDR3 DNA, which spans 42 bases and is read in frame from base 1. This TCR came from a middle-aged man in good health. The sample was blood. The rearranged segments are TRBV28 and TRBJ1-2, with the D segment identity uncertain. The DNA is TGTGCCAGCAGTGTCAGCCCCCGTTTAGGCGGCTACACCTTC. Its translation reads: CASSVSPRLGGYTF.